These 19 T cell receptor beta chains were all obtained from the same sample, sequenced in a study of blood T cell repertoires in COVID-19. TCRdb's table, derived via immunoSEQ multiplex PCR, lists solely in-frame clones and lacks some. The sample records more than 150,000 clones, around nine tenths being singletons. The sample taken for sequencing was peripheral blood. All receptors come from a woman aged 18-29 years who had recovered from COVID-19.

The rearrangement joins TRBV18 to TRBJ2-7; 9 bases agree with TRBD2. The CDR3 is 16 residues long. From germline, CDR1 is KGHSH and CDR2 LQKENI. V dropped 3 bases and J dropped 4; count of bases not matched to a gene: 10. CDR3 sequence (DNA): TGTGCCAGCTCACCCTCGGCGGGAGGGAATGGGTACGAGCAGTACGTC. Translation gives CASSPSAGGNGYEQYV.

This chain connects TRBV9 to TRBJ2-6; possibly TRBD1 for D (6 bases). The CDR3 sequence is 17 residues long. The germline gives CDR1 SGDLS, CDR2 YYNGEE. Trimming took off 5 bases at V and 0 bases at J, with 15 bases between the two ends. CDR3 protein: CASRGAGTLSGANVLTF. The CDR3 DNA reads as TGTGCCAGCAGAGGTGCCGGGACACTCTCTGGGGCCAACGTCCTGACTTTC.

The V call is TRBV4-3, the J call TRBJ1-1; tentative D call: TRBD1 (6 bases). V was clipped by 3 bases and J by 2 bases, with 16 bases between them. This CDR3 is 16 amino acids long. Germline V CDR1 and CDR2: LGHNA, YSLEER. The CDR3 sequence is CASSQGAGGLNTEAFF. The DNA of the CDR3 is TGCGCCAGCAGCCAGGGGGCGGGTGGGCTTAACACTGAAGCTTTCTTT.

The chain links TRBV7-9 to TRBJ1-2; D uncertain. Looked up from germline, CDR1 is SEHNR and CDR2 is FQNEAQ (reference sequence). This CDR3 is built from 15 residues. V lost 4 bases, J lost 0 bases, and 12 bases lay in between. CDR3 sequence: CASSSSARTNYGYTF. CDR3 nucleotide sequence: TGTGCCAGCAGCTCCAGTGCCAGGACTAACTATGGCTACACCTTC.

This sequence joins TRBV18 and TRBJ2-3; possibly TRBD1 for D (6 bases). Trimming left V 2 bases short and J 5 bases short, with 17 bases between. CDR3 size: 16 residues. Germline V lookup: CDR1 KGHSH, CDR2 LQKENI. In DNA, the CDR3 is TGTGCCAGCTCACCAGACCTGGGGGCCATTTTAGATACGCAGTATTTT. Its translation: CASSPDLGAILDTQYF.

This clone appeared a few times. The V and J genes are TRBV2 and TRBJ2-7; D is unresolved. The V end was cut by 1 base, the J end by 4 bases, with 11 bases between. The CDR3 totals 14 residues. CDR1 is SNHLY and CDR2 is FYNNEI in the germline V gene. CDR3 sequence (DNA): TGTGCCAGCAGTGAAGGGGTCCCCGGGTACGAGCAGTACGTC. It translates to CASSEGVPGYEQYV.

CDR3: CASSLGLAETDTQYF. DNA for the CDR3: TGTGCCAGCAGCTTAGGACTAGCGGAAACAGATACGCAGTATTTT. This rearrangement joins TRBV11-3 to TRBJ2-3, with TRBD2 matching over 9 bases. Germline V CDR1 and CDR2: SGHNT, YENEEA. The J segment lost 3 bases and the V segment lost 1 base, leaving 2 bases of the junction unmatched. The CDR3 totals 15 residues. Filled out from reference TRBV11-3 and TRBJ2-3, the complete variable domain reads EAGVVQSPRYKIIEKKQPVAFWCNPISGHNTLYWYLQNLGQGPELLIRYENEEAVDDSQLPKDRFSAERLKGVDSTLKIQPAELGDSAVYLCASSLGLAETDTQYFGPGTRLTVL.

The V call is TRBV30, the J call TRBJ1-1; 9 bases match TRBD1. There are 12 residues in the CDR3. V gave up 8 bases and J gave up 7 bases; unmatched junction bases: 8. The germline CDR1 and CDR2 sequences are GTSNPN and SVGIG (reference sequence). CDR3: CAGRTGVVEAFF. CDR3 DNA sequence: TGTGCCGGAAGGACAGGGGTGGTTGAAGCTTTCTTT. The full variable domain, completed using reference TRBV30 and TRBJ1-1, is SQTIHQWPATLVQPVGSPLSLECTVEGTSNPNLYWYRQAAGRGLQLLFYSVGIGQISSEVPQNLSASRPQDRQFILSSKKLLLSDSGFYLCAGRTGVVEAFFGQGTRLTVV.

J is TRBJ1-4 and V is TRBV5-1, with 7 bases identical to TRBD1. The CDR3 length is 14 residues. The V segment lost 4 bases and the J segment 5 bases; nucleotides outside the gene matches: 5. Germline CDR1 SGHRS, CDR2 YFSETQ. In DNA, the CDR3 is TGCGCCAGCAGCCCTATGGACAGGAATGAAAAACTGTTTTTT. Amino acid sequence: CASSPMDRNEKLFF.

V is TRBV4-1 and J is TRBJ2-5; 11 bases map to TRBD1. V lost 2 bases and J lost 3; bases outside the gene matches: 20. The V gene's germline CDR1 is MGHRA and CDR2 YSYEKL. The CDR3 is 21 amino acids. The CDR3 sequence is CASSQYRPGQGALAGKETQYF. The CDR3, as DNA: TGCGCCAGCAGCCAATACCGACCTGGACAGGGGGCATTAGCGGGGAAAGAGACCCAGTACTTC.

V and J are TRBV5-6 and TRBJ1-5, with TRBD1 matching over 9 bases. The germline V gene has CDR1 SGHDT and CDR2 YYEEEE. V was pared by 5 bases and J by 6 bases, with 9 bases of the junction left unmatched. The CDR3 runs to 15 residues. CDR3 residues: CASSVGTGRTQPQHF. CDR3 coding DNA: TGTGCCAGCAGTGTCGGGACAGGGCGAACTCAGCCCCAGCATTTT.

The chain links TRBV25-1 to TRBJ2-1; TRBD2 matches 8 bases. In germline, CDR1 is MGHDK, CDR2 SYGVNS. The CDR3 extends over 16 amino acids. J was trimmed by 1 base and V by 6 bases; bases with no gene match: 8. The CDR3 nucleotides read TGTGCCAGCAGCGAGGCGGGAGGAGGGTCCTACAATGAGCAGTTCTTC. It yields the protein CASSEAGGGSYNEQFF. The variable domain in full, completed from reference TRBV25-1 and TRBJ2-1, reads EADIYQTPRYLVIGTGKKITLECSQTMGHDKMYWYQQDPGMELHLIHYSYGVNSTEKGDLSSESTVSRIRTEHFPLTLESARPSHTSQYLCASSEAGGGSYNEQFFGPGTRLTVL.

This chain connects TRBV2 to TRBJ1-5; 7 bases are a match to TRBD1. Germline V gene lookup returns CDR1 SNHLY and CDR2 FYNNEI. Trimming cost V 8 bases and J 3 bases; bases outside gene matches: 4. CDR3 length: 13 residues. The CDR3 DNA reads TGTGCCAGCTCGACAGGGCCCAATCAGCCCCAGCATTTT. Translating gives CASSTGPNQPQHF.

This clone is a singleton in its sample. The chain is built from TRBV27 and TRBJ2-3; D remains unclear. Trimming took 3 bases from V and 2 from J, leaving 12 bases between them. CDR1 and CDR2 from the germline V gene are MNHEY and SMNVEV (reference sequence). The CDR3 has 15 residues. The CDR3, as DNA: TGTGCCAGCAGTTTGTACAAACCCCTCACAGATACGCAGTATTTT. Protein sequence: CASSLYKPLTDTQYF.

Here the CDR3 reads CASSRRGNLQETQYF. CDR3 nucleotide sequence: TGTGCCAGCAGCCGCCGCGGGAATTTACAAGAGACCCAGTACTTC. The gene calls are TRBV27 and TRBJ2-5, with D possibly matching TRBD2 (6 bases). CDR3 length: 15 amino acids. The V gene lost 6 bases and the J gene lost 2 bases, with 16 bases spanning the gap. Germline V gives CDR1 MNHEY, CDR2 SMNVEV (reference sequence).

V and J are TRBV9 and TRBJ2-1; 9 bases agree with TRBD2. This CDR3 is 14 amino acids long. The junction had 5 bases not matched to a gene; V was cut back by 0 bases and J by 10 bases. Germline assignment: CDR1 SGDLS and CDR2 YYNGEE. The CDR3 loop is CASSVGPSGNEQFF. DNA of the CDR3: TGTGCCAGCAGCGTAGGCCCTAGCGGGAACGAGCAGTTCTTC.

The CDR3 DNA sequence: TGCGCCAGCAGCCAAGGTCTTTACAATGAGCAGTTCTTC. It is translated as CASSQGLYNEQFF. The chain couples TRBV4-3 to TRBJ2-1; D unclear. CDR3 length: 13 residues. CDR1 LGHNA and CDR2 YSLEER come from the germline V gene. V was cut by 1 base and J by 4 bases, with 5 bases left in between.

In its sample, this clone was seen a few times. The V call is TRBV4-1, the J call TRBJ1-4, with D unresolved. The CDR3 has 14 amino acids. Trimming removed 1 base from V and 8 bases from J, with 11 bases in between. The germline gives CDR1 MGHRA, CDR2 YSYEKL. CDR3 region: CASSQGPGGEKLFF. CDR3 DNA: TGCGCCAGCAGCCAAGGACCGGGAGGCGAAAAACTGTTTTTT.

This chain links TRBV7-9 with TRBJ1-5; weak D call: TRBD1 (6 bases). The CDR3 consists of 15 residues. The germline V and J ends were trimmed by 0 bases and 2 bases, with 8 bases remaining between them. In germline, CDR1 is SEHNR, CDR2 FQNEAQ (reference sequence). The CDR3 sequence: CASSLAGAGNQPQHF. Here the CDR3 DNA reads TGTGCCAGCAGCTTAGCGGGGGCGGGCAATCAGCCCCAGCATTTT.